One sample yielded the 25 T cell receptor beta chains listed below, sequenced in a study of blood T cell repertoires in COVID-19. Using immunoSEQ multiplex PCR, the repertoire was profiled, and TCRdb retains in-frame clones only, with some absent. The repertoire includes about 480,000 clones, 70% to 90% of them detected once, and approximately 1.8% sits in the top ten. The sample taken for sequencing was PBMCs or T cells enriched from blood (not recorded which). Source of these receptors: a middle-aged woman who had recovered from COVID-19.

As for this clone: Other nucleotide sequences from this sample produce the same CDR3. This sequence joins TRBV7-6 and TRBJ1-1, with a tentative D call TRBD1 (5 bases). V was cut by 2 bases and J by 1 base, with 5 bases left in between. The CDR3 length is 13 residues. Germline V gene lookup returns CDR1 SGHVS and CDR2 FNYEAQ. CDR3 DNA: TGTGCCAGCAGCTTAACAGGGAACACTGAAGCTTTCTTT. It yields the protein CASSLTGNTEAFF.

This chain connects TRBV3-1 (or the pseudogene TRBV3-2) to TRBJ2-5; 12 bases agree with TRBD2. Trimming cost V 4 bases and J 2 bases; bases outside gene matches: 5. The germline gives CDR1 LGHDT, CDR2 YNNKEL (reference sequence). The CDR3 is made up of 16 amino acids. The CDR3 loop reads CASSPTSGSRQETQYF. The CDR3 DNA follows: TGTGCCAGCAGCCCGACTAGCGGGAGTCGACAAGAGACCCAGTACTTC.

The CDR3 DNA reads TGTGCCAGCGTCCTTACGCTACAAGAGACCCAGTACTTC. Protein sequence: CASVLTLQETQYF. V and J are TRBV18 and TRBJ2-5; no definite D call. Trimming shortened V by 8 bases and J by 2 bases, and 12 bases separated the two germline ends. Germline-derived CDR1 and CDR2 are KGHSH and LQKENI. This CDR3 is built from 13 residues.

The chain links TRBV10-3 to TRBJ1-5, with D perhaps TRBD1 (6 bases). This CDR3 is 13 amino acids long. Per the germline V gene, CDR1 is ENHRY and CDR2 is SYGVKD. V was pared by 9 bases and J by 2 bases, with 11 bases between. The CDR3 spells CAIGGFGNQPQHF. The CDR3 DNA sequence: TGTGCCATAGGGGGTTTTGGCAATCAGCCCCAGCATTTT.

J is TRBJ2-1 and V is TRBV24-1; the match to TRBD1 covers 7 bases. The V segment lost 6 bases and the J segment 9 bases; nucleotides outside the gene matches: 7. The CDR3 runs to 13 residues. Germline CDR1 and CDR2: KGHDR and SFDVKD. DNA for the CDR3: TGTGCCACCAGTCCAAAACAGGGGACTGAGCAGTTCTTC. Encoded protein: CATSPKQGTEQFF.

V is TRBV15 and J is TRBJ2-1; the match to TRBD2 covers 12 bases. Germline V gene lookup returns CDR1 LNHNV and CDR2 YYDKDF (reference sequence). V shed 1 base, J shed 7 bases, and the junction held 8 bases outside the gene matches. This CDR3 spans 17 amino acids. The CDR3 reads CATSRGPSGLAGNEQFF. The DNA for the CDR3 is TGTGCCACCAGCAGAGGCCCGTCGGGACTAGCGGGTAATGAGCAGTTCTTC.

This clone showed up just once. The rearrangement uses TRBV12-3 or TRBV12-4 and TRBJ1-1, with TRBD1 as a possible D gene (6 bases). The CDR3 spans 12 residues. V lost 8 bases and J 9 bases, leaving 16 bases between the germline ends. As DNA, the CDR3 is TGTGCCAGCTCCCTTTCCGGGGGGCAAGCTTTCTTT. Translated: CASSLSGGQAFF.

The chain has TRBV19 and TRBJ1-5, with TRBD1 identical over 8 bases. CDR3 length: 16 amino acids. V was pared by 11 bases and J by 0 bases, with 12 bases of the junction left unmatched. Germline assignment: CDR1 LNHDA and CDR2 SQIVND (reference sequence). The CDR3 DNA reads as TGTGCCGTAGGGGAGACAGGGGCCTATAGCAATCAGCCCCAGCATTTT. Residues: CAVGETGAYSNQPQHF.

As for this clone: The same CDR3 arises from other DNA sequences in this sample as well. The rearrangement joins TRBV18 to TRBJ1-4; TRBD1 is a possible D gene (5 bases). V was cut by 0 bases and J by 8 bases, with 13 bases left in between. The CDR3 contains 15 residues. CDR1 and CDR2 from the germline V gene are KGHSH and LQKENI. The CDR3 DNA reads TGTGCCAGCTCACCACCGGGGCAGGGCAGGGAAAAACTGTTTTTT. Translating gives CASSPPGQGREKLFF.

V usage is TRBV12-5 and J usage is TRBJ2-2; no reliable D call. CDR3 size: 11 residues. Germline CDR1 reads LGHNT; CDR2 reads FRNRAP. V lost 5 bases to trimming and J lost 11 bases, with 9 bases between them. For the CDR3, the DNA is TGTGCTAGTGGTACTTTTACCGAGCTGTTTTTT. It is translated as CASGTFTELFF. The full variable domain, with the rest looked up from reference TRBV12-5 and TRBJ2-2, is DARVTQTPRHKVTEMGQEVTMRCQPILGHNTVFWYRQTMMQGLELLAYFRNRAPLDDSGMPKDRFSAEMPDATLATLKIQPSEPRDSAVYFCASGTFTELFFGEGSRLTVL.

This chain connects TRBV4-3 to TRBJ2-1; 8 bases agree with TRBD2. Germline assignment: CDR1 LGHNA and CDR2 YSLEER. The CDR3 runs 15 residues. Germline trimming cut 0 bases from V and 9 bases from J; bases unmatched to any gene: 7. The CDR3 loop is CASSQEIRLAGEQFF. The CDR3 nucleotides are TGCGCCAGCAGCCAAGAGATTCGGCTAGCGGGTGAGCAGTTCTTC.

The CDR3 spells CASSLGLAFQNIQYF. The CDR3 DNA is TGTGCCAGCAGCTTGGGTCTAGCGTTTCAAAACATTCAGTACTTC. The chain recombines TRBV5-6 with TRBJ2-4; tentative D call: TRBD2 (6 bases). V was clipped by 0 bases and J by 5 bases, with 12 bases between them. CDR3 length: 15 amino acids. The germline CDR1 and CDR2 sequences are SGHDT and YYEEEE.

This sequence joins TRBV7-8 and TRBJ1-2; 7 bases map to TRBD1. The CDR3 extends over 12 amino acids. Losses at the gene ends were 5 bases for V and 7 bases for J; bases not matched to a gene: 4. From germline, CDR1 is SGHVS and CDR2 FQNEAQ. CDR3 sequence (DNA): TGTGCCAGCAGCCCCGACAGGGCTGGCTACACCTTC. It is translated as CASSPDRAGYTF. The full variable domain, with the rest looked up from reference TRBV7-8 and TRBJ1-2, is GAGVSQSPRYKVAKRGQDVALRCDPISGHVSLFWYQQALGQGPEFLTYFQNEAQLDKSGLPSDRFFAERPEGSVSTLKIQRTQQEDSAVYLCASSPDRAGYTFGSGTRLTVV.

The chain carries TRBV7-9 and TRBJ1-3; D not resolved. This CDR3 has 14 amino acids. V dropped 3 bases and J dropped 4 bases, with 10 bases sitting between them. CDR1 is SEHNR, CDR2 FQNEAQ, per germline (reference sequence). CDR3: CASSFFPEGNTIYF. The CDR3 DNA follows: TGTGCCAGCAGCTTCTTCCCGGAGGGAAACACCATATATTTT.

The chain employs TRBV6-6 and TRBJ2-3; 7 bases fit TRBD1. The CDR3 loop spans 16 amino acids. Germline values: CDR1 MNHNY, CDR2 SVGAGI (reference sequence). Unmatched junction bases numbered 15, after V lost 5 bases and J lost 7 bases. The CDR3 loop reads CASSRSQDRVVYTQYF. The CDR3 DNA reads as TGTGCCAGCAGTCGATCCCAAGACAGGGTTGTATATACGCAGTATTTT.

V is TRBV27 and J is TRBJ1-2; no firm D call. CDR3 size: 12 residues. Trimming stripped 2 bases from V and 4 bases from J, with 5 bases between. Germline loops: CDR1 MNHEY, CDR2 SMNVEV (reference sequence). The DNA of the CDR3 is TGTGCCAGCAGTTTAAGCGGCTATGGCTACACCTTC. Its protein is CASSLSGYGYTF.

The chain employs TRBV6-2 or TRBV6-3 and TRBJ2-2; no reliable D call. Looked up from germline, CDR1 is MNHEY and CDR2 is SVGEGT. The V end lost 2 bases, the J end lost 1 base, and 14 bases lay between the germline ends. This CDR3 is built from 17 residues. The CDR3 is CASSYPRASGNTGELFF. The DNA of the CDR3 is TGTGCCAGCAGTTACCCCCGAGCTTCTGGGAACACCGGGGAGCTGTTTTTT.

The rearrangement uses TRBV27 and TRBJ1-1; 7 bases match TRBD1. The CDR3 has 13 amino acids. Trimming cost V 7 bases and J 7 bases; bases outside gene matches: 9. The germline gives CDR1 MNHEY, CDR2 SMNVEV (reference sequence). The CDR3 is CASTYRGMGEAFF. CDR3 nucleotide sequence: TGTGCCAGCACTTACAGGGGTATGGGTGAAGCTTTCTTT.

The gene calls are TRBV6-5 and TRBJ1-1; tentatively, D is TRBD1 (6 bases). V lost 6 bases and J lost 4, with 12 bases in between. This CDR3 region has 13 residues. CDR1 and CDR2 (germline): MNHEY, SVGAGI. The CDR3 region is CASRTNRATEAFF. The CDR3 DNA is TGTGCCAGCAGGACCAACAGGGCCACTGAAGCTTTCTTT.

The rearrangement links TRBV18 to TRBJ2-7; tentative D call: TRBD2 (5 bases). The CDR3 is 15 amino acids. Trimming left V 2 bases short and J 5 bases short, with 16 bases between. Germline V gene sequence: CDR1 KGHSH, CDR2 LQKENI. CDR3 region: CASSPAAGSGNEQYF. CDR3 sequence (DNA): TGTGCCAGCTCACCAGCGGCAGGCTCGGGGAACGAGCAGTACTTC.

The V gene is TRBV29-1, the J gene TRBJ2-3; D uncertain. The CDR3 is 13 residues long. From germline, CDR1 is SQVTM and CDR2 ANQGSEA. With 1 base removed from V and 3 bases from J, the gap between germline ends came to 8 bases. The CDR3 loop is CSVEGQRTDTQYF. The DNA for the CDR3 is TGCAGCGTTGAAGGCCAGCGTACAGATACGCAGTATTTT.

This chain uses TRBV7-8 with TRBJ2-3, with D maybe TRBD1 (6 bases). The CDR3 extends over 15 amino acids. Per the germline V gene, CDR1 is SGHVS and CDR2 is FQNEAQ. Trimming shortened V by 0 bases and J by 2 bases, and 9 bases separated the two germline ends. The CDR3 DNA reads as TGTGCCAGCAGCTTAGCGTGGGACAACACAGATACGCAGTATTTT. It is translated as CASSLAWDNTDTQYF.

About this clone itself: The same CDR3 can be traced to other DNA sequences in this sample. This chain links TRBV12-3 or TRBV12-4 with TRBJ2-7, with D unclear. The CDR3 runs to 13 residues. Trimming stripped 3 bases from V and 2 bases from J, with 8 bases between. The CDR3 DNA reads as TGTGCCAGCAGTTTCGGCGGCACCTACGAGCAGTACTTC. It codes for CASSFGGTYEQYF.

This clone was observed a handful of times. The chain combines TRBV6-2 or TRBV6-3 with TRBJ2-5; D is undetermined. The CDR3 is 13 residues long. The germline CDR1 and CDR2 sequences are MNHEY and SVGEGT. Trimming removed 2 bases at V and 1 base at J, with 5 bases between. The CDR3 loop is CASSYRSQETQYF. CDR3 in DNA: TGTGCCAGCAGTTACCGCAGCCAAGAGACCCAGTACTTC.

The chain has TRBV7-9 and TRBJ1-1, with 9 bases fitting TRBD1. Germline V gene sequence: CDR1 SEHNR, CDR2 FQNEAQ (reference sequence). The V segment lost 5 bases and the J segment 2 bases; nucleotides outside the gene matches: 6. This CDR3 spans 15 amino acids. DNA of the CDR3: TGTGCCAGCAGCCCCGCGGACAGGGGAAACACTGAAGCTTTCTTT. Its translation is CASSPADRGNTEAFF.